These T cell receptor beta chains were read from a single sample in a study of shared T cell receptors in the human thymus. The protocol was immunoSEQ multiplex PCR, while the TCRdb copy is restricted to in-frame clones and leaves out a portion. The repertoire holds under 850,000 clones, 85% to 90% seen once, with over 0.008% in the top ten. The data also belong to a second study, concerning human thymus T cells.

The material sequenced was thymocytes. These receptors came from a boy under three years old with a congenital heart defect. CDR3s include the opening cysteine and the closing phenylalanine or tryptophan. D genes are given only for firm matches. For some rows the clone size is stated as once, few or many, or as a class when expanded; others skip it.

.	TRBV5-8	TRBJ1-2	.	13	CASSLEGFRGYTF	TGTGCCAGCAGCTTGGAGGGGTTTAGAGGCTACACCTTC
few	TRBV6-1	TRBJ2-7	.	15	CASSDERNLSYEQYF	TGTGCCAGCAGTGACGAGCGGAACCTTTCCTACGAGCAGTACTTC
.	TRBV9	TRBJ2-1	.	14	CASSVVRLGGEQFF	TGTGCCAGCAGCGTAGTGAGACTAGGTGGGGAGCAGTTCTTC
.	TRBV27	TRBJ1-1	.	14	CASRVQEMNTEAFF	TGTGCCAGCAGGGTACAGGAGATGAACACTGAAGCTTTCTTT
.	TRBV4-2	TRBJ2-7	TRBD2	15	CASSWLAGRAYEQYF	TGTGCCAGCAGCTGGCTAGCGGGAAGGGCGTACGAGCAGTACTTC
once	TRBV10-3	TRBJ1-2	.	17	CAISGPLRGGHSYGYTF	TGTGCCATCAGTGGCCCTTTAAGGGGGGGCCATTCCTATGGCTACACCTTC
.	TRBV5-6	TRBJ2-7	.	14	CASSLLNSSYEQYF	TGTGCCAGCAGCTTGTTGAACAGTTCCTACGAGCAGTACTTC
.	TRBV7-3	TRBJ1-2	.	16	CASSPPGTHPNYGYTF	TGTGCCAGCAGCCCCCCTGGGACACACCCTAACTATGGCTACACCTTC
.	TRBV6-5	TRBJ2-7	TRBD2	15	CASSYSNLAGDEQYF	TGTGCCAGCAGTTACTCGAACCTAGCGGGAGACGAGCAGTACTTC
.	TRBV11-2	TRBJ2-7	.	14	CASSLGQADYEQYF	TGTGCCAGCAGCTTAGGTCAGGCCGACTACGAGCAGTACTTC
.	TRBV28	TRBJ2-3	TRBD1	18	CASSSMPLTGGLTDTQYF	TGTGCCAGCAGTTCTATGCCCTTGACAGGGGGACTCACAGATACGCAGTATTTT
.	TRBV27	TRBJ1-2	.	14	CASSRGQLLYGYTF	TGTGCCAGCAGCCGCGGACAGCTATTATATGGCTACACCTTC
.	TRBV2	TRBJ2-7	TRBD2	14	CASSISGSHYEQYF	TGTGCCAGTTCCATTAGCGGGAGCCACTACGAGCAGTACTTC
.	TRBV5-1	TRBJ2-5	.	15	CASSLVAGCYKTQYF	TGCGCCAGCAGCTTGGTGGCAGGGTGTTATAAGACCCAGTACTTC
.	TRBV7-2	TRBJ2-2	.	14	CASSRRGNTGELFF	TGTGCCAGCAGCCGCAGGGGTAACACCGGGGAGCTGTTTTTT
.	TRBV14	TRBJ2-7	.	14	CASSQGGVPYEQYF	TGTGCCAGCAGCCAGGGCGGGGTACCCTACGAGCAGTACTTC
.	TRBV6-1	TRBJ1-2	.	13	CASSNRGVVGYTF	TGTGCCAGCAGCAATAGGGGCGTCGTGGGCTACACCTTC
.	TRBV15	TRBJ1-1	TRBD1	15	CATSGSDRADTEAFF	TGTGCCACCAGCGGGAGTGACAGGGCTGACACTGAAGCTTTCTTT
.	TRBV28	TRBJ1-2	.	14	CASSADRSKRGYTF	TGTGCCAGCAGTGCCGACAGGTCCAAACGTGGCTACACCTTC
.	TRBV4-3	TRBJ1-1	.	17	CASSPSISGQPNTEAFF	TGCGCCAGCAGCCCTTCCATTAGTGGACAGCCCAACACTGAAGCTTTCTTT
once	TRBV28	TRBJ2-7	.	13	CASKLPSAYEQYF	TGTGCCAGCAAATTACCGAGTGCCTACGAGCAGTACTTC
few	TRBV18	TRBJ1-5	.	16	CASSPELPTPHQPQHF	TGTGCCAGCTCACCAGAACTCCCAACCCCTCATCAGCCCCAGCATTTT
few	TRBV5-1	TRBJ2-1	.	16	CASSLSRSFEMNEQFF	TGCGCCAGCAGCTTGTCCCGGTCCTTTGAGATGAATGAGCAGTTCTTC
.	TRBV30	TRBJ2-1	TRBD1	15	CAWRRQGTENNEQFF	TGTGCCTGGCGTAGACAAGGGACAGAGAACAATGAGCAGTTCTTC
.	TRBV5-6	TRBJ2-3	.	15	CASSAPLDFTDTQYF	TGTGCCAGCAGCGCACCACTAGATTTCACAGATACGCAGTATTTT
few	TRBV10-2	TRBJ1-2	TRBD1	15	CASSEKTGMTRGYTF	TGCGCCAGCAGTGAGAAGACAGGGATGACTAGAGGCTACACCTTC
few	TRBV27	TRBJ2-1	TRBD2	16	CASSPRRDYNYNEQFF	TGTGCCAGCAGTCCCCGACGGGACTACAATTACAATGAGCAGTTCTTC
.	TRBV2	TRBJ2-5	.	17	CASSGSPGGPRGETQYF	TGTGCCAGCAGTGGTAGCCCTGGCGGACCTAGGGGTGAGACCCAGTACTTC
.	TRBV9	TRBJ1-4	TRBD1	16	CASSVDDRGQGEKLFF	TGTGCCAGCAGCGTAGACGACAGGGGGCAGGGAGAAAAACTGTTTTTT